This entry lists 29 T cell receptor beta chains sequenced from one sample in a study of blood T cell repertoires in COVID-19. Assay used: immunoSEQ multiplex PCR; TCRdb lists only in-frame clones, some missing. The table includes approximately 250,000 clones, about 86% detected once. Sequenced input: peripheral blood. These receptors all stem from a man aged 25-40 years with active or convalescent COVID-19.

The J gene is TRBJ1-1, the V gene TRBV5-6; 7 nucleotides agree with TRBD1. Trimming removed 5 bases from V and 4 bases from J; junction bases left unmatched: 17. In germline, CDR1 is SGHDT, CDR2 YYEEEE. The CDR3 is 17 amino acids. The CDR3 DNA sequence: TGTGCCAGCAGTTCGAAAATTAAAGACAGGGACGGCACTGAAGCTTTCTTT. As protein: CASSSKIKDRDGTEAFF.

The CDR3 protein is CASSRPQGASEKLFF. DNA of the CDR3: TGTGCCAGCAGCCGCCCACAGGGGGCTTCTGAAAAACTGTTTTTT. This chain links TRBV4-2 with TRBJ1-4; 9 bases are shared with TRBD1. Germline V gene data show CDR1 as LGHNA and CDR2 as YNFKEQ. The CDR3 runs 15 residues. V trimming: 4 bases; J trimming: 7 bases; junction bases outside the gene matches: 7.

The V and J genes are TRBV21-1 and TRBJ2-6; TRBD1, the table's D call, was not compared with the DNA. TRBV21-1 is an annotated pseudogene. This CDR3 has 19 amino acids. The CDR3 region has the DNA TGTGCCAGCAGCAGGTCGTGCTTGACAGGCGTTTCTGGGGCCAACGTCCTGACTTTC. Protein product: CASSRSCLTGVSGANVLTF.

The CDR3 sequence is CASSLSPLASDEQYF. In DNA, the CDR3 is TGTGCCAGCAGCTTGAGCCCTCTAGCGAGCGACGAGCAGTACTTC. V usage is TRBV5-4 and J usage is TRBJ2-7, with D possibly being TRBD2 (6 bases). Trimming took 1 base from V and 5 from J, leaving 16 bases between them. This CDR3 has 15 residues. Germline V gene data show CDR1 as SGHNT and CDR2 as YYREEE (reference sequence).

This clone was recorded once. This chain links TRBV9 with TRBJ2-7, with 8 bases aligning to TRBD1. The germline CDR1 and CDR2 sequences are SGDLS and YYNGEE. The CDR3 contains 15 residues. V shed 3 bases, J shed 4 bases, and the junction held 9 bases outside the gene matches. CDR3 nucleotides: TGTGCCAGCAGCGACGGACAGGGAACCGGGTACGAGCAGTACTTC. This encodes CASSDGQGTGYEQYF. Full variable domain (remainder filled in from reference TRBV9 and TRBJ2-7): DSGVTQTPKHLITATGQRVTLRCSPRSGDLSVYWYQQSLDQGLQFLIQYYNGEERAKGNILERFSAQQFPDLHSELNLSSLELGDSALYFCASSDGQGTGYEQYFGPGTRLTVT.

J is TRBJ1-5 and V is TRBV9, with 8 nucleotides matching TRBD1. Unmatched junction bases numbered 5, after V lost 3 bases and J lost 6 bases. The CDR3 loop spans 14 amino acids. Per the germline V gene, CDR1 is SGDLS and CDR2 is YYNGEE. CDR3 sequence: CASSGQGAAQPQHF. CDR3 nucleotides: TGTGCCAGCAGCGGGCAGGGGGCCGCTCAGCCCCAGCATTTT.

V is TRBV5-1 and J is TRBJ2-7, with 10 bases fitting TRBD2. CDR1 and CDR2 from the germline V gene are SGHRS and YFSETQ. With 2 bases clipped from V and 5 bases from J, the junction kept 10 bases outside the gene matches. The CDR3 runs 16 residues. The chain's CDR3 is CASSFSSGGAEDEQYF. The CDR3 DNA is TGCGCCAGCAGCTTCTCTAGCGGGGGTGCTGAGGACGAGCAGTACTTC.

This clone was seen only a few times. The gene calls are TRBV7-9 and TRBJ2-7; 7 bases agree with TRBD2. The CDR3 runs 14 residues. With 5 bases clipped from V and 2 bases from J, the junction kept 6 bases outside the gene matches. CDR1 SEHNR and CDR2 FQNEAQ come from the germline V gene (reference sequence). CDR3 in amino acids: CASSRGLETYEQYF. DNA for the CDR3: TGTGCCAGCAGCCGAGGACTAGAAACCTACGAGCAGTACTTC.

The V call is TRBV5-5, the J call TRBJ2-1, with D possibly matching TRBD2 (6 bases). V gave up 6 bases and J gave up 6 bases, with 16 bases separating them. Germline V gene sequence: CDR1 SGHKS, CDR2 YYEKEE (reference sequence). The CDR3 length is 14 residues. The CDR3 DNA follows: TGTGCCAGCACCCGAAGCCCTAGCGTCAATGAGCAGTTCTTC. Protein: CASTRSPSVNEQFF.

The CDR3 DNA follows: TGTGCCAGCAGTGAATCGGGCAGGGGGCGGATAAGCTCCTACAATGAGCAGTTCTTC. This sequence encodes CASSESGRGRISSYNEQFF. This sequence joins TRBV2 and TRBJ2-1; 8 bases agree with TRBD1. The CDR3 is 19 residues long. CDR1 is SNHLY, CDR2 FYNNEI, per germline. V trimming: 2 bases; J trimming: 0 bases; junction bases outside the gene matches: 12.

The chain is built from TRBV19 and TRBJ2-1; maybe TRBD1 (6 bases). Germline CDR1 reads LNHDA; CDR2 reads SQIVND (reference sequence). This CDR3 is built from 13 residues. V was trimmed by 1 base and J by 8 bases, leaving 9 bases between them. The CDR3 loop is CASSIATGYEQFF. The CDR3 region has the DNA TGTGCCAGTAGTATAGCGACAGGTTATGAGCAGTTCTTC.

The CDR3: CASSQRVLAGRDTQYF. The DNA of the CDR3 is TGTGCCAGCAGCCAAAGGGTTCTAGCGGGGCGAGATACGCAGTATTTT. This sequence joins TRBV14 and TRBJ2-3; 9 bases map to TRBD2. V trimming: 2 bases; J trimming: 5 bases; junction bases outside the gene matches: 8. Germline V gene lookup returns CDR1 SGHDN and CDR2 FVKESK. This CDR3 is 16 amino acids long.

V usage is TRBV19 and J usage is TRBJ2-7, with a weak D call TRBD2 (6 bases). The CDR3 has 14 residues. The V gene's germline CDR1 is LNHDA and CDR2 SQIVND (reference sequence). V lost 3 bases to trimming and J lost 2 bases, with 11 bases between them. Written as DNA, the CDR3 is TGTGCCAGTAGTATGCGCGGGGCGACCTACGAGCAGTACTTC. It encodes CASSMRGATYEQYF. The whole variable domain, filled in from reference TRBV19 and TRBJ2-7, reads DGGITQSPKYLFRKEGQNVTLSCEQNLNHDAMYWYRQDPGQGLRLIYYSQIVNDFQKGDIAEGYSVSREKKESFPLTVTSAQKNPTAFYLCASSMRGATYEQYFGPGTRLTVT.

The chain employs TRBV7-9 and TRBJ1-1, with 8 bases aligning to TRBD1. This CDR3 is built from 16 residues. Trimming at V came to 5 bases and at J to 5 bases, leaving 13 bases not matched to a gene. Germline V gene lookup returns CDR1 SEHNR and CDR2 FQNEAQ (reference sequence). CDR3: CASSTRTGQVGTEAFF. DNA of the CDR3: TGTGCCAGCAGCACACGGACAGGGCAGGTAGGGACTGAAGCTTTCTTT.

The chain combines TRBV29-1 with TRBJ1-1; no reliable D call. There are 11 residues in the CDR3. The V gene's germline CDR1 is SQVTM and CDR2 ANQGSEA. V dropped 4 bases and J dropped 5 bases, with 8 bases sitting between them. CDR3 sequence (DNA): TGCAGCGTTGCGAGATGGACTGAAGCTTTCTTT. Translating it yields CSVARWTEAFF.

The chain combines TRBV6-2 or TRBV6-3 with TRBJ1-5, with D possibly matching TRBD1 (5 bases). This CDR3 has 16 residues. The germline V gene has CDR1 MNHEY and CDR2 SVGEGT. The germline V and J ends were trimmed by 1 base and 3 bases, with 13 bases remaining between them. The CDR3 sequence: CASSYLPDSNNQPQHF. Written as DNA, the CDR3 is TGTGCCAGCAGTTACTTGCCTGACAGCAACAATCAGCCCCAGCATTTT.

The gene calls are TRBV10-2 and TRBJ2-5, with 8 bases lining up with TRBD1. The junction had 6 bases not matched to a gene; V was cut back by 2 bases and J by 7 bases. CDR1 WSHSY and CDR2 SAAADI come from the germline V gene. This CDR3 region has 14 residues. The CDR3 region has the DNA TGCGCCAGCAGTGAGACAGGGGGAAGTGTGACCCAGTACTTC. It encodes CASSETGGSVTQYF.

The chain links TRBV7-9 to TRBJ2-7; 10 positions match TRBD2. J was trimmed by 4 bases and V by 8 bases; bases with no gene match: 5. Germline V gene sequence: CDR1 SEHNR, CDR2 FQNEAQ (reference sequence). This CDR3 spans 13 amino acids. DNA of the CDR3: TGTGCCAGCGAAAGGACTAGCGGTTACGAGCAGTACTTC. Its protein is CASERTSGYEQYF. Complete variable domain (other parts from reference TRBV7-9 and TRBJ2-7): DTGVSQNPRHKITKRGQNVTFRCDPISEHNRLYWYRQTLGQGPEFLTYFQNEAQLEKSRLLSDRFSAERPKGSFSTLEIQRTEQGDSAMYLCASERTSGYEQYFGPGTRLTVT.

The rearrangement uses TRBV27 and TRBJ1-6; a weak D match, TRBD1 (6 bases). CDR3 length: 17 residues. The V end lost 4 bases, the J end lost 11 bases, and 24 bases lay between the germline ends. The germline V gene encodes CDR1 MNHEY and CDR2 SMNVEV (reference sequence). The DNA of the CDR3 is TGTGCCAGCAGTTCTTTAGGGAACAGGGCCATAAAGCCACCCCTCCACTTT. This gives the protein CASSSLGNRAIKPPLHF.

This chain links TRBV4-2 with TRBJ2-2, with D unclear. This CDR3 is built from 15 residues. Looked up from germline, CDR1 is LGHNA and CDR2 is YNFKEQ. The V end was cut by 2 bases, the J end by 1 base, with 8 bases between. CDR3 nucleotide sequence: TGTGCCAGCAGCCAATCTTCGGGGAACACCGGGGAGCTGTTTTTT. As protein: CASSQSSGNTGELFF.

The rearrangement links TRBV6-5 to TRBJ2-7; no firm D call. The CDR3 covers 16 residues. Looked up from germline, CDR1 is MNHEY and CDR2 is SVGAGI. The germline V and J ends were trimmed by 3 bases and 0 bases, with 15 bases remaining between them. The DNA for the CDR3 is TGTGCCAGCAGTTATTCCGCAGGCGTTAGCTCCTACGAGCAGTACTTC. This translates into CASSYSAGVSSYEQYF.

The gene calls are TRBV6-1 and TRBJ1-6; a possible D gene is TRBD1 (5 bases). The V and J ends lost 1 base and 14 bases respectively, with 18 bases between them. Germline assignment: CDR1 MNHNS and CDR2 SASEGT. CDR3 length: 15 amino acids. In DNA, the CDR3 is TGTGCCAGCAGTGAAGGTACAGTGGGGCTAGGGGCCCTCCACTTT. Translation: CASSEGTVGLGALHF.

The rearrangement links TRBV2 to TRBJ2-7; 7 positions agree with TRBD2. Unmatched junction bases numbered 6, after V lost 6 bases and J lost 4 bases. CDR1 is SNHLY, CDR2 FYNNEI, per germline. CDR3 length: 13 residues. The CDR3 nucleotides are TGTGCCAGCAGCCTCGGGAGGCAGTACGAGCAGTACTTC. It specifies CASSLGRQYEQYF. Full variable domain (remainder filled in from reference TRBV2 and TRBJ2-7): EPEVTQTPSHQVTQMGQEVILRCVPISNHLYFYWYRQILGQKVEFLVSFYNNEISEKSEIFDDQFSVERPDGSNFTLKIRSTKLEDSAMYFCASSLGRQYEQYFGPGTRLTVT.

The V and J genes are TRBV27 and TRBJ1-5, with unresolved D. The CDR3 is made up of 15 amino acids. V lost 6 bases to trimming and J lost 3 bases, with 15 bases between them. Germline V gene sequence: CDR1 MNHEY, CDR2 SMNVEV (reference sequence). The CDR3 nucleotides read TGTGCCAGCAGGCCCCAAGCAGGAACCAATCAGCCCCAGCATTTT. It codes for CASRPQAGTNQPQHF.

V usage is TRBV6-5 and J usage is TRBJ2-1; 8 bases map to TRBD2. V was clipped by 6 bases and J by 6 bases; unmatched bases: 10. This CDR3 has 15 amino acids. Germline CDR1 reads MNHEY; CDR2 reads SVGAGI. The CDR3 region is CASRYNGGAFNEQFF. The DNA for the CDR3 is TGTGCCAGCAGGTACAACGGGGGGGCCTTCAATGAGCAGTTCTTC.

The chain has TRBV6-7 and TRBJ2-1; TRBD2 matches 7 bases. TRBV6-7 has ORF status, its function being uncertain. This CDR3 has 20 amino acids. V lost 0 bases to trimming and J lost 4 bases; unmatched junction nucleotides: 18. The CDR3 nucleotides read TGTGCCAGCAGTTACTCGAGTTTCAGCGGGGATGACTTTATATACAATGAGCAGTTCTTC. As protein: CASSYSSFSGDDFIYNEQFF.

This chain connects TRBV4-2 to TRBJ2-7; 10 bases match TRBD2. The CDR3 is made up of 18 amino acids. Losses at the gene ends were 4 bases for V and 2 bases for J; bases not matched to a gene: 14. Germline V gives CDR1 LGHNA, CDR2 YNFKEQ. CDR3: CASSRESRTSGATYEQYF. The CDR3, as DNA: TGTGCCAGCAGCCGCGAGTCGCGGACTAGCGGTGCCACCTACGAGCAGTACTTC.

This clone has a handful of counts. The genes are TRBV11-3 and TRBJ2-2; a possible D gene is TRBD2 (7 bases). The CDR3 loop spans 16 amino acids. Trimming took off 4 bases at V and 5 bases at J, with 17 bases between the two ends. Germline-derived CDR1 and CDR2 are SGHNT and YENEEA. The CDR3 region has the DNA TGTGCCAGCAGCTCATTCGGGGGGCCTGGGACCGGGGAGCTGTTTTTT. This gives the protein CASSSFGGPGTGELFF.

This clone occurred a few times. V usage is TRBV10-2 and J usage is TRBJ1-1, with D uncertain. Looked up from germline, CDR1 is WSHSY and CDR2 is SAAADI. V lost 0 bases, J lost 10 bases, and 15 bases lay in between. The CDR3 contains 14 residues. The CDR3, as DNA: TGCGCCAGCAGTGAGTCGACTCGATGGGTGGGAGCTTTCTTT. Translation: CASSESTRWVGAFF.